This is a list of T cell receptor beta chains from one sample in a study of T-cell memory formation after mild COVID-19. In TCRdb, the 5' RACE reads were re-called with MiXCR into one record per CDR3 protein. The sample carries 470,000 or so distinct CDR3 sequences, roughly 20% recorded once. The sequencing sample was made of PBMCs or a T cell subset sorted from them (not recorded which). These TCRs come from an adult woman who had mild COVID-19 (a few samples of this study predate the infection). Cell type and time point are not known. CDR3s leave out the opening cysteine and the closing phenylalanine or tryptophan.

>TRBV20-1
SARGTSVKEYEQY
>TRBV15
ATSSRAGEKLF
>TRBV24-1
ATSDPGTGAGYT
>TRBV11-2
ASSRRTENTEAF
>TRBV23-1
ASSQSRLGGSYT
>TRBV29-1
SVLKGRNGDEQF
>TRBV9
ASSGTGTSGDTQY
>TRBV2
ASTRGENTEAF
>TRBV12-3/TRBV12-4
ASSLDPGVSQPQH
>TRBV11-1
ASRSSAEAF
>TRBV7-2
ASSSRQGWTGELF
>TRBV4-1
ASSPSWYRDIYEQY
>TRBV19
ASQGFDYGYT
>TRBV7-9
ASSLPFGGAPDTQY
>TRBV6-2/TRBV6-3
ASSYSVDRGLF
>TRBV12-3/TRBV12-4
ASSPHQGAADDKEKLF
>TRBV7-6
ASSSRVAPTEAF
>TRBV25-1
ASSEESSLEQY
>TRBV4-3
ASSQDYNEQF
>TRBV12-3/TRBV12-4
ASSLSGYSEAF
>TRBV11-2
ASSFDSARQY
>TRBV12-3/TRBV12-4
ASSVQGYEQF
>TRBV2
ASSEAQGYTDTQY
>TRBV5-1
ASSLETGGGGTDTQY
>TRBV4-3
ASSQDPEWRYTQY
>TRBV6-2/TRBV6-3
ASSYSVVTGGTEAF
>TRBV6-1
ASSGQENSPLH
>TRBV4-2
ASSQVLGIAGGEQY
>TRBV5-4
ASSDARGNHLGYT
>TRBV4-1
ASSQDERGVAYEQY
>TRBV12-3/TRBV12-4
ASSFPTRLAGNNEQF
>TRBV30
AWSSGVNTEAF
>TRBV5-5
ASSLAAGHTEAF
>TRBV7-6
ASSLEQEYFLLAF
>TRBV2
ASSEDRGSYNEQF
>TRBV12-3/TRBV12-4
ASSRSGPSYKAYEQY
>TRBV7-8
ASSIIGTSGDPGDEQF
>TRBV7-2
ASSLSGRVDNEQF
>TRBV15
ATSRRQVSTDTQY
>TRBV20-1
RGKKPGQGNTEAF
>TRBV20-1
SARGNLGAGDEQF
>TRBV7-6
ASTKTGHKNTEAF